This TCR beta chain derives from a study of vaccination effects on CD4 cells after COVID-19. Antigen-specific CD4+ T cells were first expanded with viral peptide pools by the ViraFEST assay and only then sequenced. Following a roughly 11-day culture, CD4+ T cells were purified. Having tested negative for nucleocapsid antibodies, the vaccine recipients showed no prior SARS-CoV-2 infection. The protocol was immunoSEQ multiplex PCR, while the TCRdb copy is restricted to in-frame clones and leaves out a portion. The sample yields approximately 50,000 clones, 75% to 85% seen once. This clone was detected only a few times. Its specificity is unknown. This CDR3 is built from 12 residues. In germline, CDR1 is LNHNV, CDR2 YYDKDF (reference sequence). The ends were cut back, 5 bases at V and 5 bases at J, with 9 bases in the middle.

The chain has TRBV15 and TRBJ1-2; D is uncertain. The origin of this receptor is a human donor who received a COVID-19 vaccine. Sequenced material: CD4+ T cells from PBMCs cultured with HCoV-OC43 spike peptides, taken before COVID-19 vaccination. Described subset: HCoV-OC43 spike overlapping peptide pool stimulation. Written as DNA, the CDR3 is TGTGCCACCAGCCGAGGGTCTTATGGCTACACCTTC. The encoded protein is CATSRGSYGYTF.